This record looks at one TCR beta chain sequence and its context. The antigen is undetermined. This entry is derived from a study of shared clonotypes between healthy human individuals. Overall study results and limits: How much donors shared clonotypes was expected to be affected by sequencing depth. Only blood was sampled, and tissue TCR repertoires likely differ from blood ones.

Sequencing on ten immunoSEQ deep assay plates was performed for unsorted PBMC DNA. Sequencing was performed with immunoSEQ multiplex PCR; in TCRdb, only in-frame clones are kept and a portion is missing. Among about 470,000 clones listed, about 76% were seen once. Sequencing was performed on PBMCs. The clonotype comes from a middle-aged woman in good health. Some clones in this sample may be carry-over from other donors' samples.

The DNA of the CDR3 is TGTGCCAGCAGCCCTCCCGGGACTAGCGGGAGGAGGAAGACCCAGTACTTC. Encoded protein: CASSPPGTSGRRKTQYF. The chain has TRBV28 and TRBJ2-5; 15 nucleotides match TRBD2. The CDR3 length is 17 residues. Per the germline V gene, CDR1 is MDHEN and CDR2 is SYDVKM. The junction had 11 bases not matched to a gene; V was cut back by 6 bases and J by 6 bases.